One and the same sample provided the 19 T cell receptor beta chains below, sequenced in a study of response to subunit inactivated influenza vaccine. TCRdb ran MiXCR on the RT-PCR reads and lists one entry per CDR3 protein. The sample lists hundreds of thousands of distinct CDR3 sequences, roughly 14% occurring once. Sample: PBMCs from blood, taken around two weeks before vaccination. Receptors originate from a man in his fifties or sixties who received an inactivated influenza vaccine.

The genes are TRBV20-1 and TRBJ2-1; D could derive from TRBD1 or TRBD2 (5 bases each). Germline CDR1 and CDR2: DFQATT and SNEGSKA (reference sequence). The V and J ends lost 0 bases and 9 bases respectively, with 12 bases between them. CDR3 length equals 13 residues. The CDR3 region is CSARDPGRSEQFF. CDR3 in DNA: TGCAGTGCTAGAGATCCGGGACGTTCTGAGCAGTTCTTC.

V and J are TRBV28 and TRBJ2-2, with D perhaps assigned TRBD1 or TRBD2 (5 bases each). There are 16 residues in the CDR3. Germline lookup yields CDR1 MDHEN and CDR2 SYDVKM. V lost 3 bases and J lost 4, with 15 bases in between. The CDR3 DNA is TGTGCCAGCAGTTTCTTTTCCGGGACGGTCACCGGGGAGCTGTTTTTT. This sequence encodes CASSFFSGTVTGELFF.

This clonotype has ten or more counts. The rearrangement joins TRBV10-3 to TRBJ2-2, with no clear D. The CDR3 runs 15 residues. Germline assignment: CDR1 ENHRY and CDR2 SYGVKD. V was clipped by 6 bases and J by 3 bases, with 14 bases between them. For the CDR3, the DNA is TGTGCCATCAGCCAAGGTCCGTCGGACACCGGGGAGCTGTTTTTT. Protein: CAISQGPSDTGELFF.

This clonotype was counted a few times. The chain uses TRBV7-2 and TRBJ1-1; possibly TRBD1 for D (5 bases). The germline gives CDR1 SGHTA, CDR2 FQGNSA. CDR3 length equals 14 residues. V was trimmed by 5 bases and J by 2 bases, leaving 12 bases between them. The chain's CDR3 is CASSPRTSNTEAFF. CDR3 sequence (DNA): TGTGCCAGCAGCCCAAGGACAAGCAACACTGAAGCTTTCTTT.

This clonotype has just a few counts. The genes are TRBV19 and TRBJ1-5; D gene unclear. Trimming took 3 bases from V and 1 from J, leaving 10 bases between them. The CDR3 is made up of 15 amino acids. Germline CDR1 is LNHDA and CDR2 is SQIVND (reference sequence). The CDR3 DNA follows: TGTGCCAGTAGTATGACGGGGATAAGCAATCAGCCCCAGCATTTT. Amino acid sequence: CASSMTGISNQPQHF.

A word on this clonotype: Mismatch with germline at one junction end may stem from a read error. V gene TRBV6-5 combines with J gene TRBJ2-1; TRBD1 agrees at 7 bases. Per germline, CDR1 MNHEY and CDR2 SVGAGI. The CDR3 totals 14 residues. The CDR3 sequence: CASSYDRVSDEQLF. CDR3 nucleotides: TGTGCCAGCAGTTATGACAGGGTGTCCGATGAGCAGTTATTC.

The chain uses TRBV29-1 and TRBJ2-3; D unresolved. From germline, CDR1 is SQVTM and CDR2 ANQGSEA. CDR3 length: 14 amino acids. The V end lost 6 bases, the J end lost 6 bases, and 19 bases lay between the germline ends. The CDR3 sequence: CSVPKALPWDTQYF. CDR3 bases: TGCAGCGTCCCCAAGGCCCTCCCGTGGGATACGCAGTATTTT.

This clonotype has more than one count but fewer than ten. The chain uses TRBV29-1 and TRBJ2-5, with TRBD2 matching 14 bases. The CDR3 has 16 amino acids. Germline CDR1 and CDR2: SQVTM and ANQGSEA. The V and J ends lost 6 bases and 3 bases, in that order; junction bases with no gene match: 9. In DNA form, the CDR3 reads TGCAGCGTAGACGGACTAGCGGGGGGCCCCGAAGAGACCCAGTACTTC. Residues: CSVDGLAGGPEETQYF.

The chain carries TRBV6-5 and TRBJ2-1, with 7 bases fitting TRBD2. Per germline, CDR1 MNHEY and CDR2 SVGAGI. This CDR3 is built from 19 residues. V was clipped by 0 bases and J by 4 bases; unmatched bases: 15. The CDR3 DNA reads TGTGCCAGCAGTTACTCTTACTTGAGAGGGGACTACTCATACAATGAGCAGTTCTTC. This codes for CASSYSYLRGDYSYNEQFF.

This clonotype was detected ten times or more. The chain links TRBV7-6 to TRBJ1-3, with TRBD1 matching 8 bases. Trimming at V came to 5 bases and at J to 0 bases, leaving 9 bases not matched to a gene. The CDR3 length is 17 residues. Germline V gene data show CDR1 as SGHVS and CDR2 as FNYEAQ. The DNA for the CDR3 is TGTGCCAGCAGCCAGTCCAGGGGGCCTAGCTCTGGAAACACCATATATTTT. It encodes CASSQSRGPSSGNTIYF.

This clonotype was detected a few times. The chain is built from TRBV3-1 and TRBJ1-3, with D unclear. The V gene's germline CDR1 is LGHDT and CDR2 YNNKEL (reference sequence). With 0 bases removed from V and 0 bases from J, the gap between germline ends came to 9 bases. The CDR3 has 16 amino acids. As DNA, the CDR3 is TGTGCCAGCAGCCAAGATTCGGGCAGCTCTGGAAACACCATATATTTT. It specifies CASSQDSGSSGNTIYF.

The rearrangement joins TRBV6-1 to TRBJ2-1; D gene ambiguous. The CDR3 totals 13 residues. Germline CDR1 and CDR2: MNHNS and SASEGT. Trimming removed 2 bases from V and 7 bases from J, with 9 bases in between. CDR3 region: CASSERRRNEQFF. The CDR3 DNA follows: TGTGCCAGCAGTGAAAGACGACGGAATGAGCAGTTCTTC.

The chain uses TRBV2 and TRBJ1-2, with TRBD1 identical over 9 bases. Trimming removed 2 bases from V and 6 bases from J; junction bases left unmatched: 4. The CDR3 runs 14 residues. CDR1 SNHLY and CDR2 FYNNEI come from the germline V gene. The CDR3 nucleotides read TGTGCCAGCAGTGAAATGGGACAGGGCGATGGCTACACCTTC. Translated, it gives CASSEMGQGDGYTF.

In its sample, this clonotype was seen many times. The CDR3 reads CSVGGIGTEAFF. CDR3 DNA: TGCAGCGTTGGGGGCATAGGCACTGAAGCTTTCTTT. The chain has TRBV29-1 and TRBJ1-1; perhaps TRBD1 as D (5 bases). The V and J ends lost 4 bases and 4 bases respectively, with 10 bases between them. Germline assignment: CDR1 SQVTM and CDR2 ANQGSEA. This CDR3 has 12 amino acids.

V gene TRBV10-3 combines with J gene TRBJ2-5; D gene ambiguous. The CDR3 has 12 amino acids. The V gene lost 2 bases and the J gene lost 5 bases, with 6 bases spanning the gap. Germline V gene sequence: CDR1 ENHRY, CDR2 SYGVKD. The DNA for the CDR3 is TGTGCCATCAGTGAGAATTTCGAGACCCAGTACTTC. Translating it yields CAISENFETQYF.

This sequence joins TRBV20-1 and TRBJ1-6; TRBD1 aligns across 9 bases. Trimming at V came to 6 bases and at J to 0 bases, leaving 6 bases not matched to a gene. CDR1 and CDR2 (germline): DFQATT, SNEGSKA (reference sequence). CDR3 length: 16 residues. The CDR3 reads CSARRQGDSYNSPLHF. In nucleotides, the CDR3 is TGCAGTGCCCGGAGACAGGGGGACTCCTATAATTCACCCCTCCACTTT.

This chain links TRBV5-1 with TRBJ1-1; 8 bases map to TRBD1. Germline V gene sequence: CDR1 SGHRS, CDR2 YFSETQ. The CDR3 loop spans 15 amino acids. J was trimmed by 7 bases and V by 4 bases; bases with no gene match: 12. Here the CDR3 DNA reads TGCGCCAGCAGCATTCCACAGGGGGATAGAGGTGAAGCTTTCTTT. It is translated as CASSIPQGDRGEAFF.

The chain uses TRBV12-3 or TRBV12-4 and TRBJ2-7; D is perhaps TRBD1 (5 bases). The CDR3 length is 14 residues. V gave up 5 bases and J gave up 0 bases, with 11 bases separating them. The CDR3 nucleotides are TGTGCCAGCAGTCGTAGCCAGGGCTCCTACGAGCAGTACTTC. The encoded protein is CASSRSQGSYEQYF.

Here the CDR3 reads CASAGTAAGANVLTF. The CDR3 bases are TGTGCCAGTGCGGGTACGGCGGCCGGGGCCAACGTCCTGACTTTC. The chain uses TRBV19 and TRBJ2-6; a weak D match, TRBD2 (5 bases). The CDR3 is 15 residues long. Trimming left V 8 bases short and J 4 bases short, with 15 bases between. Per germline, CDR1 LNHDA and CDR2 SQIVND (reference sequence).